The entry below describes one T cell receptor (beta chain). Original methodology: Scientists estimated how many nucleated cells there were by amplifying reference gene primers. Data came from immunoSEQ multiplex PCR; TCRdb stores just in-frame clones and leaves some out. V, J and clone size derive from that table, while D and trimming were established from the DNA sequence. This sample has about 15,000 clones, with roughly 76% found just once. The CDR3 runs 16 residues. V shed 7 bases, J shed 0 bases, and the junction held 7 bases outside the gene matches. Per germline, CDR1 LNHDA and CDR2 SQIVND (reference sequence). These data come from a study of blood T cell repertoires in COVID-19. Study as a whole: Sample material is recorded as cDNA or gDNA derived from T cells, B-cell-depleted T cells, or PBMCs.

The chain carries TRBV19 and TRBJ1-2; 11 bases map to TRBD1. This receptor was identified in a man between 65 and 85 years old with active or convalescent COVID-19. The sequenced material came from peripheral blood. DNA of the CDR3: TGTGCCAGTATCCGGACAGGGGGCGCGTCTAACTATGGCTACACCTTC. It codes for CASIRTGGASNYGYTF.